These 26 T cell receptor beta chains came from one sample sequenced in a study of T cell repertoires and HLA-DP antigens. The protocol was immunoSEQ multiplex PCR, while the TCRdb copy is restricted to in-frame clones and leaves out a portion. The sample lists about 73,000 clones, around three quarters occurring once. The antigens of these receptors remain unknown. Sequencing was carried out using CD4+ T cells from PBMCs. The receptor source for this set is a man in his fifties or sixties in good health and CMV-seronegative.

This clone is judged medium-sized. This chain links TRBV27 with TRBJ2-1, with D perhaps matching TRBD2 (5 bases). CDR3 length equals 15 residues. Germline V gene lookup returns CDR1 MNHEY and CDR2 SMNVEV (reference sequence). Trimming shortened V by 3 bases and J by 8 bases, and 17 bases separated the two germline ends. The CDR3 here is CASSLGNAGRDEQFF. CDR3 DNA sequence: TGTGCCAGCAGTTTGGGGAACGCGGGTAGGGATGAGCAGTTCTTC.

The J gene is TRBJ2-7, the V gene TRBV5-1, with D uncertain. CDR1 and CDR2 from the germline V gene are SGHRS and YFSETQ. The V end was cut by 5 bases, the J end by 0 bases, with 9 bases between. The CDR3 is made up of 13 amino acids. DNA of the CDR3: TGCGCCAGCAGTTATTCCTACTCCTACGAGCAGTACTTC. Protein product: CASSYSYSYEQYF. The full variable domain, its missing parts supplied by reference TRBV5-1 and TRBJ2-7, is KAGVTQTPRYLIKTRGQQVTLSCSPISGHRSVSWYQQTPGQGLQFLFEYFSETQRNKGNFPGRFSGRQFSNSRSEMNVSTLELGDSALYLCASSYSYSYEQYFGPGTRLTVT.

The chain recombines TRBV2 with TRBJ2-1; TRBD1 aligns across 8 bases. V lost 8 bases and J lost 10; bases outside the gene matches: 4. CDR1 and CDR2 from the germline V gene are SNHLY and FYNNEI. The CDR3 extends over 11 amino acids. The DNA for the CDR3 is TGTGCCAGCCAGGGGGCAAGAGAGCAGTTCTTC. This translates into CASQGAREQFF.

This clone was seen more than once but under ten times. The rearrangement links TRBV4-3 to TRBJ1-3, with 9 bases matching TRBD1. Germline V gene data show CDR1 as LGHNA and CDR2 as YSLEER. This CDR3 contains 18 residues. V shed 0 bases, J shed 3 bases, and the junction held 9 bases outside the gene matches. The CDR3 DNA reads as TGCGCCAGCAGCCAAGATCTCGTTCGGACAGGGGTTGGAAACACCATATATTTT. Translated, it gives CASSQDLVRTGVGNTIYF.

This rearrangement joins TRBV28 to TRBJ2-7; 9 nucleotides align to TRBD1. J was trimmed by 4 bases and V by 5 bases; bases with no gene match: 12. The length of the CDR3 is 16 residues. Germline CDR1 is MDHEN and CDR2 is SYDVKM. CDR3 nucleotides: TGTGCCAGCAGTCCCCTAGAGGACAGGGGATTTTACGAGCAGTACTTC. Its translation is CASSPLEDRGFYEQYF.

V is TRBV10-3 and J is TRBJ1-5; unclear D gene. In germline, CDR1 is ENHRY, CDR2 SYGVKD. The CDR3 consists of 13 residues. V lost 4 bases to trimming and J lost 2 bases, with 6 bases between them. CDR3 in amino acids: CAISVGGNQPQHF. The CDR3 bases are TGTGCCATCAGTGTCGGGGGCAATCAGCCCCAGCATTTT.

This chain uses TRBV6-1 with TRBJ2-7, with 7 nucleotides matching TRBD1. The V gene's germline CDR1 is MNHNS and CDR2 SASEGT. With 3 bases clipped from V and 3 bases from J, the junction kept 8 bases outside the gene matches. The CDR3 sequence is 15 residues long. The CDR3 region has the DNA TGTGCCAGCAGTGAGGCGACAGGGTCTGGCTACGAGCAGTACTTC. Encoded protein: CASSEATGSGYEQYF.

The V and J genes are TRBV18 and TRBJ2-5; 10 bases match TRBD1. The CDR3 extends over 15 amino acids. Germline V gene sequence: CDR1 KGHSH, CDR2 LQKENI. V lost 3 bases, J lost 2 bases, and 3 bases stayed unmatched. Here the CDR3 reads CASSPGTGAQETQYF. The CDR3 region has the DNA TGTGCCAGCTCACCGGGGACAGGGGCGCAAGAGACCCAGTACTTC.

The chain joins TRBV29-1 to TRBJ1-1; no clear D gene. Trimming left V 6 bases short and J 0 bases short, with 14 bases between. CDR1 and CDR2 (germline): SQVTM, ANQGSEA. CDR3 length: 14 amino acids. CDR3 residues: CSVAEMLLNTEAFF. For the CDR3, the DNA is TGCAGCGTCGCTGAGATGCTGTTGAACACTGAAGCTTTCTTT.

The CDR3: CASSPRQGLVSYEQYF. CDR3 DNA: TGTGCCAGCAGCCCCCGACAGGGACTTGTCTCCTACGAGCAGTACTTC. This rearrangement joins TRBV7-6 to TRBJ2-7, with D perhaps matching TRBD1 (7 bases). Trimming removed 5 bases at V and 0 bases at J, with 17 bases between. Germline CDR1 reads SGHVS; CDR2 reads FNYEAQ. The CDR3 sequence is 16 residues long.

This chain uses TRBV28 with TRBJ1-2, with TRBD1 identical over 8 bases. V trimming: 6 bases; J trimming: 4 bases; junction bases outside the gene matches: 16. CDR1 MDHEN and CDR2 SYDVKM come from the germline V gene. The CDR3 has 17 residues. Here the CDR3 reads CASRLRGWAGGAYGYTF. The CDR3 nucleotides are TGTGCCAGCAGGCTAAGGGGGTGGGCAGGGGGCGCCTATGGCTACACCTTC.

This clone was detected a few times. The CDR3 loop reads CASSYSTQGIGELFF. The CDR3 nucleotides are TGTGCCAGCAGTTACTCGACACAGGGCATCGGGGAGCTGTTTTTT. This chain uses TRBV6-5 with TRBJ2-2; possible D gene TRBD1, 6 bases. V was pared by 0 bases and J by 7 bases, with 12 bases between. The V gene's germline CDR1 is MNHEY and CDR2 SVGAGI. The CDR3 totals 15 residues.

This clone was seen only once. The chain has TRBV7-2 and TRBJ2-2; 7 positions agree with TRBD2. Trimming cost V 5 bases and J 6 bases; bases outside gene matches: 9. CDR1 and CDR2 (germline): SGHTA, FQGNSA. The CDR3 runs to 15 residues. CDR3 protein: CASSQVGGSAGELFF. The CDR3 nucleotides read TGTGCCAGCAGCCAGGTGGGAGGGAGCGCCGGGGAGCTGTTTTTT.

The J gene is TRBJ2-3, the V gene TRBV7-2; no reliable D call. Per the germline V gene, CDR1 is SGHTA and CDR2 is FQGNSA. CDR3 length equals 16 residues. The V end was cut by 5 bases, the J end by 0 bases, with 15 bases between. In nucleotides, the CDR3 is TGTGCCAGCAGCACAAGACCCTCGACTAGCACAGATACGCAGTATTTT. It yields the protein CASSTRPSTSTDTQYF.

V gene TRBV7-7 combines with J gene TRBJ2-3; perhaps TRBD1 as D (6 bases). The V end was cut by 2 bases, the J end by 4 bases, with 16 bases between. The CDR3 is made up of 16 amino acids. CDR1 is SSHAT and CDR2 is FNYEAQ in the germline V gene (reference sequence). The CDR3 nucleotides read TGTGCCAGCAGCTTACAGTTACAGGGTAGTGCAGATACGCAGTATTTT. Protein: CASSLQLQGSADTQYF.

This clone was detected only once. This chain connects TRBV14 to TRBJ1-2, with a weak D call TRBD1 (5 bases). The CDR3 runs to 13 residues. Germline-derived CDR1 and CDR2 are SGHDN and FVKESK. The V end was cut by 4 bases, the J end by 0 bases, with 6 bases between. CDR3 coding DNA: TGTGCCAGCAGCCCACAGGCTAACTATGGCTACACCTTC. It encodes CASSPQANYGYTF.

This sequence joins TRBV27 and TRBJ1-1; D might be TRBD1 (5 bases). CDR1 and CDR2 from the germline V gene are MNHEY and SMNVEV (reference sequence). There are 14 residues in the CDR3. With 4 bases removed from V and 1 base from J, the gap between germline ends came to 10 bases. CDR3 nucleotide sequence: TGTGCCAGCAGTTCACAGGTTACGAACACTGAAGCTTTCTTT. Translation gives CASSSQVTNTEAFF.

This sequence joins TRBV28 and TRBJ2-7; TRBD2 aligns across 7 bases. This CDR3 is built from 13 residues. The V gene end was trimmed by 6 bases and the J gene end by 4 bases; junction bases not matched to a gene: 6. Germline V gene sequence: CDR1 MDHEN, CDR2 SYDVKM. The CDR3 sequence: CASRGAGEYEQYF. The DNA for the CDR3 is TGTGCCAGCAGAGGTGCGGGGGAATACGAGCAGTACTTC.

This chain uses TRBV27 with TRBJ1-4; D unresolved. Germline CDR1 MNHEY, CDR2 SMNVEV (reference sequence). This CDR3 spans 13 amino acids. V was clipped by 6 bases and J by 12 bases, with 17 bases between them. The CDR3 is CASSSNRGEELFF. CDR3 bases: TGTGCCAGCAGCTCAAATCGCGGAGAAGAACTGTTTTTT.

The rearrangement joins TRBV21-1 to TRBJ2-1; the DNA was not used to check the table's D call, TRBD1. TRBV21-1 is reported as a pseudogene. The length of the CDR3 is 10 residues. In DNA, the CDR3 is TGTGCCAGCAGCCCCGGGACACGGCTCTTC. It specifies CASSPGTRLF.

V gene TRBV2 combines with J gene TRBJ2-1; 8 bases fit TRBD2. Germline CDR1 reads SNHLY; CDR2 reads FYNNEI. The CDR3 has 18 amino acids. Trimming removed 4 bases from V and 1 base from J; junction bases left unmatched: 12. DNA for the CDR3: TGTGCCAGCAGTGGGGGGCTGGGGCTAGCGGGTTCCTACAATGAGCAGTTCTTC. Residues: CASSGGLGLAGSYNEQFF.

The CDR3 reads CASSIDRVGVTDTQYF. The DNA for the CDR3 is TGTGCCAGTAGTATAGATCGTGTTGGAGTCACAGATACGCAGTATTTT. This chain connects TRBV19 to TRBJ2-3; D remains ambiguous. The germline gives CDR1 LNHDA, CDR2 SQIVND (reference sequence). This CDR3 is built from 16 residues. V shed 0 bases and J shed 2 bases, with 12 bases lying between them.

The chain combines TRBV9 with TRBJ2-1, with 7 bases aligning to TRBD2. Trimming took 3 bases from V and 0 from J; bases not matched to a gene: 12. Germline CDR1 and CDR2: SGDLS and YYNGEE. The CDR3 has 18 residues. CDR3 nucleotide sequence: TGTGCCAGCAGCGCCACTCCGGGACTAAAGAGCTCCTACAATGAGCAGTTCTTC. Its protein is CASSATPGLKSSYNEQFF.

This chain connects TRBV5-1 to TRBJ1-2; 9 bases agree with TRBD1. Per germline, CDR1 SGHRS and CDR2 YFSETQ. This CDR3 spans 15 amino acids. V trimming: 4 bases; J trimming: 3 bases; junction bases outside the gene matches: 7. DNA of the CDR3: TGCGCCAGCAGCCTACAGGGGGCGAGGGACTATGGCTACACCTTC. This codes for CASSLQGARDYGYTF.

For the CDR3, the DNA is TGTGCCAGTAGTATTTTCCCACCGCAGAAAGGATATGGCTACACCTTC. It is translated as CASSIFPPQKGYGYTF. The chain has TRBV19 and TRBJ1-2; D ambiguous. Germline lookup yields CDR1 LNHDA and CDR2 SQIVND (reference sequence). V was clipped by 3 bases and J by 5 bases, with 19 bases between them. This CDR3 has 16 residues. Full variable domain (missing parts from reference TRBV19 and TRBJ1-2): DGGITQSPKYLFRKEGQNVTLSCEQNLNHDAMYWYRQDPGQGLRLIYYSQIVNDFQKGDIAEGYSVSREKKESFPLTVTSAQKNPTAFYLCASSIFPPQKGYGYTFGSGTRLTVV.

This sequence joins TRBV5-8 and TRBJ2-3; 8 bases are a match to TRBD1. CDR3 length equals 15 residues. The trim removed 4 bases at V and 4 bases at J, leaving 8 bases unmatched. Germline V CDR1 and CDR2: SGHTS, YDEGEE. Here the CDR3 reads CASSTGQGSADTQYF. CDR3 bases: TGTGCCAGCAGCACAGGACAGGGTTCAGCAGATACGCAGTATTTT. Full variable domain (remainder filled in from reference TRBV5-8 and TRBJ2-3): EAGVTQSPTHLIKTRGQQATLRCSPISGHTSVYWYQQALGLGLQFLLWYDEGEERNRGNFPPRFSGRQFPNYSSELNVNALELEDSALYLCASSTGQGSADTQYFGPGTRLTVL.